This TCR beta chain was sequenced during a study of T-cell reconstitution after alpha-beta-depleted transplantation in children. Preparation of the TCRbeta library was carried out with unique molecular identifiers. TCRdb redid the calling of the PCR reads with MiXCR, one entry per CDR3 protein. The sample lists more than 85,000 distinct CDR3 sequences, under 13% occurring once. The sequence was obtained from a human donor who donated a stem cell graft to a child with acute lymphoblastic leukemia. The source material was PBMCs from the stem cell graft donor, sampled from the stem cell graft.

The CDR3 bases are TGTGCCAGCAGCTCGGTGGGGACTGAAGCTTTCTTT. Translation gives CASSSVGTEAFF. The J gene is TRBJ1-1, the V gene TRBV6-2 or TRBV6-3; the D is unclear. Trimming took off 6 bases at V and 5 bases at J, with 10 bases between the two ends. Germline loops: CDR1 MNHEY, CDR2 SVGEGT. This CDR3 has 12 residues.